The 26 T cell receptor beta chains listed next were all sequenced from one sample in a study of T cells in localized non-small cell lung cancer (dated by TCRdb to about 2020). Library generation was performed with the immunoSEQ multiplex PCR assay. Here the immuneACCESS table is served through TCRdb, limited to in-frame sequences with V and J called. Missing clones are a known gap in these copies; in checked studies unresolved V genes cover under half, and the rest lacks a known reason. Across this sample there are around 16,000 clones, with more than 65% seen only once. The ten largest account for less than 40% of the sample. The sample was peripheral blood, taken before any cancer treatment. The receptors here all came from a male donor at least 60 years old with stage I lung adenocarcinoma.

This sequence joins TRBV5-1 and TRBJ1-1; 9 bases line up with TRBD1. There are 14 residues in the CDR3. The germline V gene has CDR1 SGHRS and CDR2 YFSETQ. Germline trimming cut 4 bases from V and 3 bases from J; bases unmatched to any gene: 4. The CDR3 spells CASSAGQGYTEAFF. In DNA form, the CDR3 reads TGCGCCAGCAGCGCGGGACAGGGTTACACTGAAGCTTTCTTT.

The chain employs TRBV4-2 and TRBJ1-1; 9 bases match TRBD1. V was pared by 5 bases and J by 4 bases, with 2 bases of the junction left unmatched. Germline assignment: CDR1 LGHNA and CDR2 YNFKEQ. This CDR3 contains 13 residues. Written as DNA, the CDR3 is TGTGCCAGCAGCAAGACAGGGGGCACTGAAGCTTTCTTT. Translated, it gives CASSKTGGTEAFF.

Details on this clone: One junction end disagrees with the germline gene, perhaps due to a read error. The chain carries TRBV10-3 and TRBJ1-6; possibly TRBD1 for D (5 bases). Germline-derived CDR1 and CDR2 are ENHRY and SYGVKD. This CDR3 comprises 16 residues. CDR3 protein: CASSYTTGAPDSPLHF. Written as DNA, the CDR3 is TGTGCCAGCAGTTACACCACAGGAGCGCCGGACTCACCCCTCCACTTT.

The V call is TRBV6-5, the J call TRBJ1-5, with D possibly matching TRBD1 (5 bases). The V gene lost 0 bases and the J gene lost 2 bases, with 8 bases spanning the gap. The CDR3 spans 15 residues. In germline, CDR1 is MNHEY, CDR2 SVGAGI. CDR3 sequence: CASSYSRVGNQPQHF. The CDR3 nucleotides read TGTGCCAGCAGTTACTCCAGGGTGGGCAATCAGCCCCAGCATTTT.

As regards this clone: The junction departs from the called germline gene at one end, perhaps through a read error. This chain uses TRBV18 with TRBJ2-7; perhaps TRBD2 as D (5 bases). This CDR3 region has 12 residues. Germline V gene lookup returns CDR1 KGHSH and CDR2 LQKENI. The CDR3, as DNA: TGTGCCAGCTCACCCCGAGGGCCCAGTTTTCACTTC. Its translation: CASSPRGPSFHF.

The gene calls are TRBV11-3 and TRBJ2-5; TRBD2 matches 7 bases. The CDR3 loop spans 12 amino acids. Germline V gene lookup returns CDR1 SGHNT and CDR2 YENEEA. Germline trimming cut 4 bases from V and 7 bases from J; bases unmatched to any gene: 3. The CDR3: CASSSGEGTQYF. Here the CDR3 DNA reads TGTGCCAGCAGCTCTGGGGAGGGGACCCAGTACTTC.

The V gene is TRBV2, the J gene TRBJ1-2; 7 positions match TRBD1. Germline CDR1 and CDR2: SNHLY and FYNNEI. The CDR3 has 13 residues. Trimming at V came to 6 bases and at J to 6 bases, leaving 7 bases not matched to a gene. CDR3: CASRLQGIDGYTF. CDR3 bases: TGTGCCAGCAGACTACAGGGGATCGATGGCTACACCTTC.

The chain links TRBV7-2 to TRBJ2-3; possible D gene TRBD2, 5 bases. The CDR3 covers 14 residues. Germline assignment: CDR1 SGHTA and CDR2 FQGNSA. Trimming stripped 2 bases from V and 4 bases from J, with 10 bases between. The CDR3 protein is CASSLTGFPDTQYF. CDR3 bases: TGTGCCAGCAGCTTAACGGGGTTCCCAGATACGCAGTATTTT.

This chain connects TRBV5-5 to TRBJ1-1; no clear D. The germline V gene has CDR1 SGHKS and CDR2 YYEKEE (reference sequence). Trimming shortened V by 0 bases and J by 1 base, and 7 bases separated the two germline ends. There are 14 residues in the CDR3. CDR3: CASSLGTRNTEAFF. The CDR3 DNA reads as TGTGCCAGCAGCTTGGGGACGAGGAACACTGAAGCTTTCTTT.

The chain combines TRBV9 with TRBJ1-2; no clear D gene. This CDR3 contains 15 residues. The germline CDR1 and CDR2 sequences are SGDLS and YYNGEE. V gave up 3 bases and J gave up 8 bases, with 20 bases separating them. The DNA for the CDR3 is TGTGCCAGCAGCGCCAGTTCATTGGGCGGTGAAGGCTACACCTTC. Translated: CASSASSLGGEGYTF.

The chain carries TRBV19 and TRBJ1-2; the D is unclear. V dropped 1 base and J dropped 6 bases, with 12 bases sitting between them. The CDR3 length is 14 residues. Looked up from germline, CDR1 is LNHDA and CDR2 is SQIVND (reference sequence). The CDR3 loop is CASSIAGRVDGYTF. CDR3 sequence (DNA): TGTGCCAGTAGTATAGCCGGCCGGGTGGATGGCTACACCTTC.

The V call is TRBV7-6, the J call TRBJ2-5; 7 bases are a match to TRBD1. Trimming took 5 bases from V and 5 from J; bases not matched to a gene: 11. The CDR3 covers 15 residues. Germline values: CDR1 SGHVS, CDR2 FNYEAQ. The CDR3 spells CASSKGTDDRETQYF. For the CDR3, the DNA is TGTGCCAGCAGCAAAGGGACAGACGACCGGGAGACCCAGTACTTC.

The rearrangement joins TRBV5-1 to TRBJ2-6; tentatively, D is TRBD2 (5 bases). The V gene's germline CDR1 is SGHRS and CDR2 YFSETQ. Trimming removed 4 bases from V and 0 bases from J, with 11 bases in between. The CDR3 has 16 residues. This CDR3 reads CASSPAGISGANVLTF. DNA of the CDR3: TGCGCCAGCAGCCCGGCCGGGATCTCTGGGGCCAACGTCCTGACTTTC.

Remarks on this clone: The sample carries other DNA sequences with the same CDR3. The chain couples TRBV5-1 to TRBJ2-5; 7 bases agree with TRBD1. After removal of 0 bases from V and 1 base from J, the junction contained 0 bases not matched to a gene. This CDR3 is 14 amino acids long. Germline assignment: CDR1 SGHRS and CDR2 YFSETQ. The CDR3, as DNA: TGCGCCAGCAGCTTGGGGGACAGCCAAGAGACCCAGTACTTC. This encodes CASSLGDSQETQYF.

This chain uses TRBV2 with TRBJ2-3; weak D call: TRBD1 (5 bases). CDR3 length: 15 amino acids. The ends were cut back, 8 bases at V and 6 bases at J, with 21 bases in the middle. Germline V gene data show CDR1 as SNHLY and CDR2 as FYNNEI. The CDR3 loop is CASRWGGPSTDTQYF. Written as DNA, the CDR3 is TGTGCCAGCCGCTGGGGCGGACCTAGTACGGATACGCAGTATTTT.

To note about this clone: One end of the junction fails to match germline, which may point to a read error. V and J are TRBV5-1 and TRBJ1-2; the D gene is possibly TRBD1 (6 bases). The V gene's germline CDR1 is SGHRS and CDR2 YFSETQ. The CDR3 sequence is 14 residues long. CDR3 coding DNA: TGCGCCAGCAGGTCCGGGACAACTAAATATGGCTACACCTTC. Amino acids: CASRSGTTKYGYTF.

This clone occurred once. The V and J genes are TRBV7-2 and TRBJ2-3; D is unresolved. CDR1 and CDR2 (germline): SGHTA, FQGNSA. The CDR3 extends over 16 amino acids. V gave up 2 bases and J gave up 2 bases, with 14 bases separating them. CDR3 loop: CASSLWVAHPTDTQYF. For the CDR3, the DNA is TGTGCCAGCAGCTTATGGGTGGCCCATCCCACAGATACGCAGTATTTT.

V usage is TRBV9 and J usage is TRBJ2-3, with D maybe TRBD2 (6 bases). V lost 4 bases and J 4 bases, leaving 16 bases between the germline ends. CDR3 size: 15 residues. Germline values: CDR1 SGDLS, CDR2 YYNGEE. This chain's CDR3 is CASSLRGSPPDTQYF. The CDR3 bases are TGTGCCAGCAGCCTCCGGGGGAGCCCCCCAGATACGCAGTATTTT.

CDR3 protein: CASGVGTESPDTQYF. The CDR3 coding sequence is TGTGCCAGCGGGGTGGGGACCGAAAGTCCAGATACGCAGTATTTT. V usage is TRBV11-2 and J usage is TRBJ2-3; D might be TRBD1 or TRBD2, each matching 5 bases. CDR3 size: 15 residues. The V end was cut by 8 bases, the J end by 4 bases, with 19 bases between. Per germline, CDR1 SGHAT and CDR2 FQNNGV. The full variable domain, in which reference TRBV11-2 and TRBJ2-3 provide the parts outside the CDR3, is EAGVAQSPRYKIIEKRQSVAFWCNPISGHATLYWYQQILGQGPKLLIQFQNNGVVDDSQLPKDRFSAERLKGVDSTLKIQPAKLEDSAVYLCASGVGTESPDTQYFGPGTRLTVL.

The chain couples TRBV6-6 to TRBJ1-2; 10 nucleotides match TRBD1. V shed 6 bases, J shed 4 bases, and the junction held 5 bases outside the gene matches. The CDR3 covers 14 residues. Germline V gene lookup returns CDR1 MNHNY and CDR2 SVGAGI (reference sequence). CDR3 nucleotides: TGTGCCAGCAGGGCCGGGACAGGGGTCTATGGCTACACCTTC. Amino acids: CASRAGTGVYGYTF.

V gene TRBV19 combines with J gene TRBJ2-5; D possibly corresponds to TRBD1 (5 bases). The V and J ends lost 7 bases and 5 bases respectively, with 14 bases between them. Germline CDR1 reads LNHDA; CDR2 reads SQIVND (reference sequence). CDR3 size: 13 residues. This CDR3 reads CASNVWGQETQYF. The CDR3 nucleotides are TGTGCCAGTAATGTGTGGGGCCAGGAGACCCAGTACTTC.

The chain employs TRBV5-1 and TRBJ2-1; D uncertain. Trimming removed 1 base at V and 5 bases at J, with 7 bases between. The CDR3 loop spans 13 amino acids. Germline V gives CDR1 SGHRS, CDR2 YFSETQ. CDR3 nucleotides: TGCGCCAGCAGCTTGTCCAGAAACAATGAGCAGTTCTTC. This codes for CASSLSRNNEQFF.

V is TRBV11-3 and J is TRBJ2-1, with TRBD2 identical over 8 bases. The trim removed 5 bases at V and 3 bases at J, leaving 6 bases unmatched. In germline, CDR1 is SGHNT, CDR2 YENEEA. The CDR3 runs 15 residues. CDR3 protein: CASSPGGQVYNEQFF. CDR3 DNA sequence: TGTGCCAGCAGCCCGGGGGGGCAGGTCTACAATGAGCAGTTCTTC.

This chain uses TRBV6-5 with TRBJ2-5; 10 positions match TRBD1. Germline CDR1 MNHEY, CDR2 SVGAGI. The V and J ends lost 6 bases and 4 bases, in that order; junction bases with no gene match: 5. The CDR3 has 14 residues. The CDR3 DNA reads TGTGCCAGCAGGGACAGGGGGTGGGGAGAGACCCAGTACTTC. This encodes CASRDRGWGETQYF.

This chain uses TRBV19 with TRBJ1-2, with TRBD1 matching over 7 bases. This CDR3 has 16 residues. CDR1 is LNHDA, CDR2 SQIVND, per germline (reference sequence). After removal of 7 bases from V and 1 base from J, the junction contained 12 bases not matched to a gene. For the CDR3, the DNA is TGTGCCAGTACCACCCCCAACAGGGGAGGTAACTATGGCTACACCTTC. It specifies CASTTPNRGGNYGYTF.

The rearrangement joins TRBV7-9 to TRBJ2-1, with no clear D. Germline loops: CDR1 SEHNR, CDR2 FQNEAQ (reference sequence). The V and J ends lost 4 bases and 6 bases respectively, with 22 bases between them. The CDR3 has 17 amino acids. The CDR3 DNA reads TGTGCCAGCAGCTCAACAGACCGGGTCCCAACGCCCAATGAGCAGTTCTTC. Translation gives CASSSTDRVPTPNEQFF.